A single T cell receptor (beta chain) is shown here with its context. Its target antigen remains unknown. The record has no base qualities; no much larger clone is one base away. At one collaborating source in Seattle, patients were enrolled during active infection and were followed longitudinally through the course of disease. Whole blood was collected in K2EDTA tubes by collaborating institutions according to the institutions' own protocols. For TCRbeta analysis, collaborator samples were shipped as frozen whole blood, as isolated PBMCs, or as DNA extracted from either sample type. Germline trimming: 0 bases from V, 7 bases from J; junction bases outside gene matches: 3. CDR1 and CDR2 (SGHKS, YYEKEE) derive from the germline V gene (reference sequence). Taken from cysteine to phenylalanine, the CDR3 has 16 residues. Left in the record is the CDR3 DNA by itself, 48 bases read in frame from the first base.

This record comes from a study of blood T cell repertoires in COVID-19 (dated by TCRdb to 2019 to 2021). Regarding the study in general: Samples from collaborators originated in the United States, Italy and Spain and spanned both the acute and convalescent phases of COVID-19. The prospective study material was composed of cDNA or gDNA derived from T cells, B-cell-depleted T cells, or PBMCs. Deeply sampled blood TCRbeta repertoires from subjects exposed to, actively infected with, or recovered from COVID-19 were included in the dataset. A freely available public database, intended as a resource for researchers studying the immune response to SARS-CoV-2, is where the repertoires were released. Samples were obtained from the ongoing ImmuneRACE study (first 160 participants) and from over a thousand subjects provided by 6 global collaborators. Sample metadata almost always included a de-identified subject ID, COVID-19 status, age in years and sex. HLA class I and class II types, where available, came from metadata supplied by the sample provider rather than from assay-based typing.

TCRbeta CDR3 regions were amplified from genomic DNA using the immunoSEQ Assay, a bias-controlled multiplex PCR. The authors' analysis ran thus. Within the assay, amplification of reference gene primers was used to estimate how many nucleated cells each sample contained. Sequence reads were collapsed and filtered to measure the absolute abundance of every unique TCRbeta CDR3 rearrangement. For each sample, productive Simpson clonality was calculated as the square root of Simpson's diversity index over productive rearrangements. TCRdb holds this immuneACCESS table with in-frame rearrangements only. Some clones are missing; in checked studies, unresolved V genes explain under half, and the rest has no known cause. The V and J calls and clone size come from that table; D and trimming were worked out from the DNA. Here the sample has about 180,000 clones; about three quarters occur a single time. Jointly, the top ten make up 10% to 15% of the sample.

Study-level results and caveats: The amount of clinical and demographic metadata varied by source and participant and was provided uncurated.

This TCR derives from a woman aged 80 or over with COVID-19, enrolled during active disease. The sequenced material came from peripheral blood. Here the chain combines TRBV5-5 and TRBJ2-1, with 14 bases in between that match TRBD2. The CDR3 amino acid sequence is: CASSLAWTSGRNEQFF. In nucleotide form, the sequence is TGTGCCAGCAGCTTGGCCTGGACTAGCGGGAGGAATGAGCAGTTCTTC.